Below, 23 T cell receptor beta chains from the same sample are listed, as sequenced in a study of cytomegalovirus exposure and HLA in healthy donors. Use of 60 Vbeta and 13 Jbeta primers characterized the PCR. The protocol was immunoSEQ multiplex PCR, while the TCRdb copy is restricted to in-frame clones and leaves out a portion. The table records some 130,000 clones, approximately 80% of them present only once. Input material: PBMCs. The receptors shown here come from a female donor in good health and CMV-seronegative.

This chain connects TRBV13 to TRBJ1-6; no clear D gene. The V gene lost 0 bases and the J gene lost 3 bases, with 9 bases spanning the gap. The CDR3 extends over 16 amino acids. Germline CDR1 and CDR2: PRHDT and FYEKMQ (reference sequence). The CDR3 DNA sequence: TGTGCCAGCAGCTTAGGGGTCCCAGACTATAATTCACCCCTCCACTTT. It translates to CASSLGVPDYNSPLHF.

The V and J genes are TRBV18 and TRBJ1-4, with a tentative D call TRBD1 (5 bases). Germline CDR1 is KGHSH and CDR2 is LQKENI. The CDR3 loop spans 14 amino acids. V dropped 6 bases and J dropped 5 bases, with 13 bases sitting between them. Here the CDR3 reads CASSKLDKNEKLFF. The CDR3 DNA sequence: TGTGCCAGCTCTAAACTGGACAAAAATGAAAAACTGTTTTTT.

The gene calls are TRBV7-8 and TRBJ2-7; TRBD2 aligns across 7 bases. The CDR3 loop spans 15 amino acids. CDR1 and CDR2 (germline): SGHVS, FQNEAQ. The junction had 7 bases not matched to a gene; V was cut back by 5 bases and J by 0 bases. This chain's CDR3 is CASSRSSGSSYEQYF. The CDR3 region has the DNA TGTGCCAGCAGCAGATCTAGCGGAAGCTCCTACGAGCAGTACTTC.

V gene TRBV29-1 combines with J gene TRBJ2-3, with 7 bases lining up with TRBD1. Germline V CDR1 and CDR2: SQVTM, ANQGSEA. The CDR3 contains 13 residues. V shed 1 base, J shed 5 bases, and the junction held 3 bases outside the gene matches. This chain's CDR3 is CSVEVQGRDTQYF. The CDR3, as DNA: TGCAGCGTTGAAGTACAGGGGAGAGATACGCAGTATTTT.

The J gene is TRBJ1-3, the V gene TRBV7-8; D not resolved. Germline-derived CDR1 and CDR2 are SGHVS and FQNEAQ. The germline V and J ends were trimmed by 3 bases and 0 bases, with 9 bases remaining between them. There are 15 residues in the CDR3. The DNA for the CDR3 is TGTGCCAGCAGCTTCGGACTGATCTCTGGAAACACCATATATTTT. Residues: CASSFGLISGNTIYF.

This clone occurred a few times. The chain joins TRBV6-1 to TRBJ2-1, with 10 bases fitting TRBD2. Germline V gene data show CDR1 as MNHNS and CDR2 as SASEGT. This CDR3 spans 14 amino acids. With V trimmed by 7 bases and J by 7 bases, 7 bases remained unmatched. CDR3 sequence reads: CASIIGLAENEQFF. The CDR3 region has the DNA TGTGCCAGCATAATAGGACTAGCGGAAAATGAGCAGTTCTTC.

The chain joins TRBV6-1 to TRBJ2-3; 10 positions agree with TRBD1. V lost 6 bases to trimming and J lost 1 base; unmatched junction nucleotides: 1. Germline CDR1 is MNHNS and CDR2 is SASEGT. The CDR3 is made up of 14 amino acids. Here the CDR3 DNA reads TGTGCCAGCAGGACAGGGGGCGGCACAGATACGCAGTATTTT. Translating gives CASRTGGGTDTQYF.

This clone came up a few times. The chain uses TRBV6-1 and TRBJ2-4, with 10 bases matching TRBD2. From germline, CDR1 is MNHNS and CDR2 SASEGT. This CDR3 comprises 15 residues. With 0 bases clipped from V and 9 bases from J, the junction kept 5 bases outside the gene matches. CDR3 amino acids: CASSEASSGRIIQYF. CDR3 DNA sequence: TGTGCCAGCAGTGAAGCGAGTAGCGGGAGGATCATTCAGTACTTC.

The rearrangement links TRBV4-2 to TRBJ1-2, with D perhaps TRBD1 (6 bases). V was cut by 4 bases and J by 3 bases, with 18 bases left in between. The CDR3 sequence is 16 residues long. Per germline, CDR1 LGHNA and CDR2 YNFKEQ. In DNA, the CDR3 is TGTGCCAGCAGCCCCACAAGTGGGACATCGTACTATGGCTACACCTTC. Protein sequence: CASSPTSGTSYYGYTF.

The chain couples TRBV4-3 to TRBJ1-2, with 7 bases that match TRBD1. With V trimmed by 1 base and J by 4 bases, 6 bases remained unmatched. The CDR3 has 15 residues. In germline, CDR1 is LGHNA, CDR2 YSLEER. The CDR3 coding sequence is TGCGCCAGCAGCCAAGTTGAGGGGGCGGGCTATGGCTACACCTTC. Amino acids: CASSQVEGAGYGYTF.

The chain couples TRBV5-4 to TRBJ2-7; TRBD1 matches 12 bases. CDR1 and CDR2 from the germline V gene are SGHNT and YYREEE (reference sequence). CDR3 length equals 16 residues. The J segment lost 4 bases and the V segment lost 4 bases, leaving 9 bases of the junction unmatched. The CDR3 DNA sequence: TGTGCCAGCAGCCCAGACCCGGGACAGGGGGCTTACGAGCAGTACTTC. Protein sequence: CASSPDPGQGAYEQYF.

The chain links TRBV6-6 to TRBJ1-1; maybe TRBD1 (5 bases). The CDR3 runs to 15 residues. V gave up 5 bases and J gave up 5 bases, with 18 bases separating them. The germline gives CDR1 MNHNY, CDR2 SVGAGI (reference sequence). The chain's CDR3 is CASSKQTAGGTEAFF. The CDR3 DNA reads TGTGCCAGCAGTAAGCAGACAGCTGGAGGGACTGAAGCTTTCTTT.

The chain uses TRBV4-3 and TRBJ1-2; 9 positions match TRBD1. This CDR3 has 14 residues. V lost 4 bases to trimming and J lost 7 bases; unmatched junction nucleotides: 7. Germline V gene data show CDR1 as LGHNA and CDR2 as YSLEER. In nucleotides, the CDR3 is TGCGCCAGCAGCCTCCAGGACAGGGGAGCTGGCTACACCTTC. Protein: CASSLQDRGAGYTF.

The J gene is TRBJ2-7, the V gene TRBV9; no definite D call. In germline, CDR1 is SGDLS, CDR2 YYNGEE. Trimming removed 3 bases from V and 0 bases from J, with 10 bases in between. The CDR3 covers 14 residues. The DNA for the CDR3 is TGTGCCAGCAGCGAGGCGGCGAGCTCCTACGAGCAGTACTTC. It translates to CASSEAASSYEQYF.

This clone was seen a single time. The CDR3 region is CASSQDWADNQPQHF. CDR3 sequence (DNA): TGTGCCAGCAGCCAAGATTGGGCAGACAATCAGCCCCAGCATTTT. V is TRBV4-2 and J is TRBJ1-5; no clear D. V was pared by 0 bases and J by 3 bases, with 9 bases between. Germline CDR1 is LGHNA and CDR2 is YNFKEQ. CDR3 length: 15 residues.

V is TRBV28 and J is TRBJ1-2; weak D call: TRBD1 (5 bases). This CDR3 spans 15 amino acids. Germline values: CDR1 MDHEN, CDR2 SYDVKM. The V end was cut by 1 base, the J end by 4 bases, with 13 bases between. The CDR3 reads CASSLLRTTTYGYTF. In DNA form, the CDR3 reads TGTGCCAGCAGTTTATTGCGGACAACGACCTATGGCTACACCTTC.

The chain links TRBV6-5 to TRBJ1-1, with D unresolved. Germline lookup yields CDR1 MNHEY and CDR2 SVGAGI. Trimming pared 4 bases from V and 0 bases from J, leaving 15 bases between. This CDR3 has 16 amino acids. CDR3 amino acids: CASSLLPTHVNTEAFF. The DNA for the CDR3 is TGTGCCAGCAGTTTACTTCCCACTCACGTGAACACTGAAGCTTTCTTT.

By frequency in the sample, this clone is medium-sized (0.01 to 0.1%). This sequence joins TRBV28 and TRBJ2-7; a weak D match, TRBD1 (5 bases). The CDR3 consists of 14 residues. Trimming stripped 7 bases from V and 0 bases from J, with 13 bases between. The V gene's germline CDR1 is MDHEN and CDR2 SYDVKM. CDR3 bases: TGTGCCAGCAAACCCACAGGCCACTCCTACGAGCAGTACTTC. It yields the protein CASKPTGHSYEQYF. Based on the CDR3 plus reference TRBV28 and TRBJ2-7, the full variable domain is DVKVTQSSRYLVKRTGEKVFLECVQDMDHENMFWYRQDPGLGLRLIYFSYDVKMKEKGDIPEGYSVSREKKERFSLILESASTNQTSMYLCASKPTGHSYEQYFGPGTRLTVT.

CDR3 coding DNA: TGTGCCAGCACCTTAGGGACAGAAGTTAATGAAAAACTGTTTTTT. The encoded protein is CASTLGTEVNEKLFF. The genes are TRBV5-8 and TRBJ1-4, with 7 positions matching TRBD1. The CDR3 spans 15 residues. Losses at the gene ends were 6 bases for V and 4 bases for J; bases not matched to a gene: 9. Germline V gene sequence: CDR1 SGHTS, CDR2 YDEGEE.

This chain connects TRBV28 to TRBJ2-3; 9 bases align to TRBD2. Germline V gene lookup returns CDR1 MDHEN and CDR2 SYDVKM. This CDR3 contains 20 residues. V was clipped by 5 bases and J by 0 bases; unmatched bases: 18. CDR3 residues: CASSPGGEGGRAKSTDTQYF. The CDR3 bases are TGTGCCAGCAGTCCGGGGGGCGAGGGCGGGAGGGCCAAGAGCACAGATACGCAGTATTTT.

In its sample, this clone was seen a few times. This chain uses TRBV7-9 with TRBJ2-7; 9 positions agree with TRBD1. Germline trimming cut 1 base from V and 5 bases from J; bases unmatched to any gene: 3. The CDR3 has 14 amino acids. Germline CDR1 is SEHNR and CDR2 is FQNEAQ (reference sequence). CDR3 DNA sequence: TGTGCCAGCAGCTTAGGGACAGGGGAGAACGAGCAGTACTTC. Amino acid sequence: CASSLGTGENEQYF.

This chain connects TRBV28 to TRBJ2-7; D is unresolved. V lost 8 bases, J lost 1 base, and 9 bases lay in between. Germline loops: CDR1 MDHEN, CDR2 SYDVKM. CDR3 length: 12 amino acids. CDR3 coding DNA: TGTGCCAGCGGCCTAGTGTCCTACGAGCAGTACTTC. This codes for CASGLVSYEQYF.

Points on this clone: Compared with germline, one end of the junction differs, possibly owing to a read error. The same CDR3 is also encoded by other DNA sequences in this sample. V usage is TRBV30 and J usage is TRBJ2-3; TRBD2 is a possible D gene (5 bases). Germline V gene data show CDR1 as GTSNPN and CDR2 as SVGIG (reference sequence). The CDR3 has 15 residues. Here the CDR3 DNA reads TGTGCCTGGAGTGTACTTGGGAGTGTGGGAGATACGCAATATTTT. Translation gives CAWSVLGSVGDTQYF. The full variable domain, its missing parts supplied by reference TRBV30 and TRBJ2-3, is SQTIHQWPATLVQPVGSPLSLECTVEGTSNPNLYWYRQAAGRGLQLLFYSVGIGQISSEVPQNLSASRPQDRQFILSSKKLLLSDSGFYLCAWSVLGSVGDTQYFGPGTRLTVL.